These T cell receptor beta chains were read from a single sample in a study of blood T cells in healthy people across ages. TCRdb independently ran MiXCR on the 5' RACE reads; one entry per CDR3 protein. The sample lists about 590,000 distinct CDR3 sequences, approximately 30% occurring once. The sample was blood. The receptors stem from a woman at least 80 years old in good health. Both conserved end residues are part of each CDR3. D genes are given only for firm matches. The size of a clone is reported for some rows only, either as once, few or many, or as a class for expanded clones.

V gene: TRBV7-9
J gene: TRBJ2-1
D gene: TRBD2
clone size: once
CDR3 protein: CASSLVAGTSGHLTNEQFF
CDR3 DNA: TGTGCCAGCAGCTTAGTAGCCGGGACTAGCGGCCACCTGACGAATGAGCAGTTCTTC

V gene: TRBV6-1
J gene: TRBJ2-3
D gene: NA
clone size: NA
CDR3 protein: CASSSIGQLTDTQYF
CDR3 DNA: TGTGCCAGCAGCTCAATTGGACAACTCACAGATACGCAGTATTTT

V gene: TRBV5-1
J gene: TRBJ2-5
D gene: NA
clone size: NA
CDR3 protein: CASSPGRHQETQYF
CDR3 DNA: TGCGCCAGCAGCCCGGGACGGCACCAAGAGACCCAGTACTTC

V gene: TRBV7-2
J gene: TRBJ2-7
D gene: NA
clone size: many
CDR3 protein: CASTRTVGPYEQYF
CDR3 DNA: TGTGCCAGCACCCGGACGGTTGGCCCCTACGAGCAGTACTTC

V gene: TRBV7-7
J gene: TRBJ2-5
D gene: TRBD1
clone size: many
CDR3 protein: CASSLAGQGASETQYF
CDR3 DNA: TGTGCTAGCAGCTTAGCGGGACAGGGGGCCTCAGAGACCCAGTACTTC

V gene: TRBV18
J gene: TRBJ2-3
D gene: NA
clone size: few
CDR3 protein: CASSPSGGMTQYF
CDR3 DNA: TGTGCCAGCTCACCATCGGGCGGGATGACGCAGTATTTT

V gene: TRBV20-1
J gene: TRBJ1-5
D gene: NA
clone size: many
CDR3 protein: CSASQGHAINQPQHF
CDR3 DNA: TGCAGTGCTAGCCAGGGACACGCAATCAATCAGCCCCAGCATTTT

V gene: TRBV30
J gene: TRBJ2-1
D gene: NA
clone size: once
CDR3 protein: CAWGTYNEQFF
CDR3 DNA: TGTGCCTGGGGGACCTACAATGAGCAGTTCTTC

V gene: TRBV20-1
J gene: TRBJ1-2
D gene: TRBD1
clone size: many
CDR3 protein: CSARPKGASYGYTF
CDR3 DNA: TGCAGTGCTAGACCGAAGGGGGCATCCTATGGCTACACCTTC

V gene: TRBV20-1
J gene: TRBJ2-3
D gene: TRBD2
clone size: NA
CDR3 protein: CSAPPGRGGTDTQYF
CDR3 DNA: TGCAGTGCTCCCCCGGGGCGGGGGGGCACAGATACGCAGTATTTT

V gene: TRBV5-1
J gene: TRBJ2-1
D gene: TRBD2
clone size: NA
CDR3 protein: CASSFSGSGDEQFF
CDR3 DNA: TGCGCCAGCAGCTTTAGCGGGAGTGGCGATGAGCAGTTCTTC

V gene: TRBV5-1
J gene: TRBJ1-6
D gene: NA
clone size: NA
CDR3 protein: CASSWETANNSPLHF
CDR3 DNA: TGCGCCAGCAGCTGGGAGACGGCAAATAATTCACCCCTCCACTTT

V gene: TRBV9
J gene: TRBJ1-1
D gene: TRBD1
clone size: NA
CDR3 protein: CASSVAGTGNSEAFF
CDR3 DNA: TGTGCCAGCAGCGTTGCCGGGACAGGGAACTCTGAAGCTTTCTTT

V gene: TRBV20-1
J gene: TRBJ1-5
D gene: TRBD1
clone size: many
CDR3 protein: CSAVDRVVSQPQHF
CDR3 DNA: TGCAGTGCTGTTGACAGGGTCGTTTCACAGCCCCAGCATTTT

V gene: TRBV15
J gene: TRBJ2-3
D gene: NA
clone size: many
CDR3 protein: CATSRDFKGRSADTQYF
CDR3 DNA: TGTGCCACCAGCAGAGATTTTAAGGGGCGATCAGCGGATACGCAGTATTTT

V gene: TRBV7-3
J gene: TRBJ2-1
D gene: NA
clone size: NA
CDR3 protein: CASSFTTNNEQFF
CDR3 DNA: TGTGCCAGCAGCTTCACGACAAACAATGAGCAGTTCTTC

V gene: TRBV20-1
J gene: TRBJ1-2
D gene: TRBD1
clone size: many
CDR3 protein: CSAIIGQASYTF
CDR3 DNA: TGCAGTGCCATAATAGGACAGGCCAGCTACACCTTC

V gene: TRBV20-1
J gene: TRBJ2-5
D gene: NA
clone size: NA
CDR3 protein: CSASISRETQYF
CDR3 DNA: TGCAGTGCGAGCATCTCGCGAGAGACCCAGTACTTC

V gene: TRBV29-1
J gene: TRBJ2-7
D gene: NA
clone size: NA
CDR3 protein: CSVDDTTGEQYF
CDR3 DNA: TGCAGCGTTGATGACACGACTGGCGAGCAGTACTTC

V gene: TRBV10-3
J gene: TRBJ2-3
D gene: TRBD2
clone size: many
CDR3 protein: CAISTGGGSTDTQYF
CDR3 DNA: TGTGCCATCAGTACCGGGGGGGGGAGCACAGATACGCAGTATTTT

V gene: TRBV4-2
J gene: TRBJ1-5
D gene: NA
clone size: many
CDR3 protein: CASSQGGRGSQPQHF
CDR3 DNA: TGTGCCAGCAGCCAAGGGGGTAGGGGCTCGCAGCCCCAGCATTTT

V gene: TRBV5-1
J gene: TRBJ2-4
D gene: TRBD1
clone size: many
CDR3 protein: CASSPRTGENIQYF
CDR3 DNA: TGCGCCAGCAGCCCTAGGACAGGGGAAAACATTCAGTACTTC

V gene: TRBV5-6
J gene: TRBJ2-7
D gene: NA
clone size: many
CDR3 protein: CASSSDREYEQYF
CDR3 DNA: TGTGCCAGCAGCAGCGACAGAGAGTACGAGCAGTACTTC

V gene: TRBV20-1
J gene: TRBJ1-2
D gene: NA
clone size: few
CDR3 protein: CSARDRGGRYGYTF
CDR3 DNA: TGCAGTGCTAGAGATCGCGGAGGGAGATATGGCTACACCTTC

V gene: TRBV20-1
J gene: TRBJ1-4
D gene: NA
clone size: many
CDR3 protein: CSASLGIQEEKLFF
CDR3 DNA: TGCAGTGCTTCACTGGGCATCCAAGAAGAAAAACTGTTTTTT

V gene: TRBV12-3/TRBV12-4
J gene: TRBJ1-1
D gene: NA
clone size: NA
CDR3 protein: CASRRTTEAFF
CDR3 DNA: TGTGCCAGCAGACGGACCACTGAAGCTTTCTTT

V gene: TRBV10-3
J gene: TRBJ2-2
D gene: NA
clone size: many
CDR3 protein: CAISDSGSGELFF
CDR3 DNA: TGTGCCATCAGTGACTCGGGATCCGGGGAGCTGTTTTTT

V gene: TRBV3-1
J gene: TRBJ2-1
D gene: NA
clone size: NA
CDR3 protein: CASSQEGTRNRDEQFF
CDR3 DNA: TGTGCCAGCAGCCAAGAGGGGACTCGGAACCGTGACGAGCAGTTCTTC

V gene: TRBV3-1
J gene: TRBJ1-4
D gene: NA
clone size: few
CDR3 protein: CASSQDGGPYEKLFF
CDR3 DNA: TGTGCCAGCAGCCAAGATGGGGGCCCTTATGAAAAACTGTTTTTT

V gene: TRBV5-1
J gene: TRBJ2-1
D gene: TRBD2
clone size: many
CDR3 protein: CASSRPTSGGADEQFF
CDR3 DNA: TGCGCCAGCAGCCGTCCGACTAGCGGGGGGGCGGATGAGCAGTTCTTC

V gene: TRBV5-1
J gene: TRBJ1-1
D gene: NA
clone size: once
CDR3 protein: CASGMGGRGTEAFF
CDR3 DNA: TGCGCCAGCGGGATGGGGGGGCGGGGGACTGAAGCTTTCTTT

V gene: TRBV5-1
J gene: TRBJ2-2
D gene: NA
clone size: many
CDR3 protein: CASSLALKQGANTGELFF
CDR3 DNA: TGCGCCAGCAGCTTGGCCCTCAAACAGGGTGCGAACACCGGGGAGCTGTTTTTT

V gene: TRBV20-1
J gene: TRBJ1-6
D gene: TRBD1
clone size: NA
CDR3 protein: CSASVSGGEGSPLHF
CDR3 DNA: TGCAGTGCTAGCGTCTCAGGGGGCGAGGGTTCACCCCTCCACTTT

V gene: TRBV20-1
J gene: TRBJ2-4
D gene: TRBD1
clone size: many
CDR3 protein: CSAPGTGLAKNIQYF
CDR3 DNA: TGCAGTGCTCCCGGGACAGGTCTAGCCAAAAACATTCAGTACTTC

V gene: TRBV20-1
J gene: TRBJ2-7
D gene: NA
clone size: many
CDR3 protein: CSARRGARNYEQYF
CDR3 DNA: TGCAGTGCTAGAAGGGGGGCACGGAATTACGAGCAGTACTTC

V gene: TRBV9
J gene: TRBJ1-1
D gene: TRBD1
clone size: many
CDR3 protein: CASSVGDRIGRGNTEAFF
CDR3 DNA: TGTGCCAGCAGCGTCGGGGACAGGATAGGGAGGGGGAACACTGAAGCTTTCTTT

V gene: TRBV9
J gene: TRBJ2-1
D gene: TRBD2
clone size: many
CDR3 protein: CASSVGLTSGYNEQFF
CDR3 DNA: TGTGCCAGCAGCGTAGGATTGACTAGCGGATACAATGAGCAGTTCTTC